These 8 T cell receptor beta chains share one sample of origin, sequenced in a study of T cell repertoires in cytomegalovirus infection. These receptors lack a known antigen. Each CDR3 protein gets one entry after TCRdb re-called the reads with MiXCR. The table has roughly 350,000 distinct CDR3 sequences, around a third seen once. This specimen was cultured PBMCs, taken from culture after CMV antigen stimulation. These receptors were collected from a human donor in good health (CMV status not recorded). Some clones in this sample may be carry-over from other donors' samples.

This clonotype turned up a few times. The chain is built from TRBV5-6 and TRBJ1-5; D is possibly TRBD1 (5 bases). The CDR3 totals 16 residues. The V end was cut by 4 bases, the J end by 0 bases, with 14 bases between. CDR1 and CDR2 (germline): SGHDT, YYEEEE. The CDR3 protein is CASSGGRGYSNQPQHF. The CDR3, as DNA: TGTGCCAGCAGCGGGGGGAGGGGCTATAGCAATCAGCCCCAGCATTTT.

The gene calls are TRBV11-2 and TRBJ2-1, with D hard to call. The length of the CDR3 is 14 residues. V dropped 0 bases and J dropped 10 bases, with 13 bases sitting between them. CDR1 and CDR2 (germline): SGHAT, FQNNGV. The CDR3 spells CASSLEHPLAEQFF. For the CDR3, the DNA is TGTGCCAGCAGCTTAGAACACCCCCTGGCGGAGCAGTTCTTC.

This chain joins TRBV7-6 and TRBJ2-1; no clear D gene. Trimming stripped 6 bases from V and 2 bases from J, with 5 bases between. Germline CDR1 reads SGHVS; CDR2 reads FNYEAQ. CDR3 length equals 12 residues. For the CDR3, the DNA is TGTGCCAGCAGTCGACCCTACAATGAGCAGTTCTTC. Translating gives CASSRPYNEQFF. Full variable domain (rest looked up from reference TRBV7-6 and TRBJ2-1): GAGVSQSPRYKVTKRGQDVALRCDPISGHVSLYWYRQALGQGPEFLTYFNYEAQQDKSGLPNDRFSAERPEGSISTLTIQRTEQRDSAMYRCASSRPYNEQFFGPGTRLTVL.

This clonotype was recorded at least ten times. The chain links TRBV7-9 to TRBJ1-1; 9 bases are shared with TRBD1. The CDR3 contains 14 residues. The ends lost 6 bases at V and 2 bases at J; junction bases unmatched: 4. Germline assignment: CDR1 SEHNR and CDR2 FQNEAQ (reference sequence). CDR3 sequence: CASSTTGGNTEAFF. The CDR3 DNA is TGTGCCAGCAGTACAACAGGGGGCAACACTGAAGCTTTCTTT.

A few counts support this clonotype. V and J are TRBV6-5 and TRBJ2-3, with 9 bases fitting TRBD2. J gave up 0 bases and V 6 bases, and 4 bases lay outside the gene matches. Looked up from germline, CDR1 is MNHEY and CDR2 is SVGAGI. The CDR3 is 15 residues long. The CDR3 reads CASRASGTSTDTQYF. The DNA for the CDR3 is TGTGCCAGCAGGGCTAGCGGGACTAGCACAGATACGCAGTATTTT.

The chain carries TRBV3-1 and TRBJ1-4, with D maybe TRBD1 (5 bases). Trimming pared 5 bases from V and 0 bases from J, leaving 16 bases between. Germline CDR1 reads LGHDT; CDR2 reads YNNKEL (reference sequence). CDR3 length equals 17 residues. In DNA, the CDR3 is TGTGCCAGCAGCGAAAGTTATCAGGGTACAACTAATGAAAAACTGTTTTTT. Its protein product is CASSESYQGTTNEKLFF.

This clonotype was recorded a few times. CDR3 sequence (DNA): TGTGCCTGGAGTGTCTACAATGAGCAGTTCTTC. Translating it yields CAWSVYNEQFF. The rearrangement joins TRBV30 to TRBJ2-1; no reliable D call. This CDR3 is built from 11 residues. V lost 0 bases and J lost 3, with 0 bases in between. Germline CDR1 GTSNPN, CDR2 SVGIG (reference sequence). The full variable domain, rest sourced from reference TRBV30 and TRBJ2-1, is SQTIHQWPATLVQPVGSPLSLECTVEGTSNPNLYWYRQAAGRGLQLLFYSVGIGQISSEVPQNLSASRPQDRQFILSSKKLLLSDSGFYLCAWSVYNEQFFGPGTRLTVL.

This clonotype showed up just a few times. The chain employs TRBV7-2 and TRBJ1-1, with a possible D match to TRBD1 (6 bases). V dropped 1 base and J dropped 1 base, with 7 bases sitting between them. In germline, CDR1 is SGHTA, CDR2 FQGNSA. CDR3 length: 14 amino acids. The CDR3 DNA sequence: TGTGCCAGCAGCTTAGGGACAGAGAACACTGAAGCTTTCTTT. Amino acids: CASSLGTENTEAFF.